The following is a TCR beta chain sequence with its context. This clone's antigen is unknown. Base-call qualities are not available, and no considerably larger clone is one nucleotide away. The specimens were post-treatment primary, local recurrence and metastasis tumors obtained from patients with a poor prognosis. Its CDR3 holds 15 amino acids, cysteine through phenylalanine. CDR3 DNA only is kept here, 45 bases in frame from base 1. Trimming costs V 0 bases and J 7 bases, and their ends lie 12 bases apart. Looking up the germline V gene (reference sequence) yields CDR1 LNHDA and CDR2 SQIVND. This specimen comes from a study of the immune and genomic landscape of osteosarcoma (TCRdb year 2020). Looking at the study overall: The overall cohort comprised 45 to 55 pediatric and adult patients with high-grade osteosarcoma, with a median age at diagnosis of approximately 29 years (range about 5-81). Poor-risk disease was overrepresented in the cohort, as 73% of patients had an unfavorable pathologic response to standard therapy and over 60% were deceased. In the overall cohort, roughly three fifths of patients were male, and approximately 80% had localized disease at diagnosis. To define immunogenic potential, the study profiled osteosarcoma specimens using whole genome, RNA and T-cell receptor sequencing, along with immunohistochemistry and reverse phase protein arrays. To characterize the osteosarcoma immunogenomic landscape, the TCR sequencing results were combined with transcriptome, protein array and immunostaining data. The study aimed to explain the limited clinical activity of immune checkpoint inhibitors in osteosarcoma. A few patients contributed a couple of samples from the same tumor site.

The full study reports these points: In five cases, the repertoire was dominated by a single hyperexpanded clone, and fewer than 100 T-cell clonotypes were detected in all five cases. TCR productive clonality was higher in the immune-hot C3 cluster than the cold C1 cluster but still low overall. Overall, productive TCR clonality was low, with a mean of 0.09 and a maximum of 0.3, which suggests limited clonal expansion of T cells. Sample size was not determined by any statistical method, because osteosarcoma is rare and every possible sample was collected. Along with the frozen tumor specimens, matched blood was collected from just a couple of patients. Clonality benchmarks came from external normal skin and healthy peripheral blood data rather than matched normal tissue.

The ImmunoSEQ Assay (Adaptive Biotechnologies) was used to immunosequence the CDR3 regions of the TCR beta chain. Per the original workflow: The ImmunoSEQ Analyzer platform was used to export TCRB rearrangements, read counts, read proportions and gene usage. T-cell clonality was calculated from productive rearrangements as 1 minus Pielou's evenness. In the clonal space homeostasis analysis, clonotypes were sorted into rare, small, medium, large or hyperexpanded (0.01 to 1 of the repertoire) bins. TCR productive clonality was compared across immune clusters C1, C2 and C3 using the Wilcoxon rank sum test. The source is immuneACCESS, and TCRdb retained only in-frame sequences with V and J called. Part of the clones is not carried over; for the studies checked, unresolved V genes explain less than half of this, and the remainder is unexplained. Clone size and V and J calls were adopted from that table, with D and trimming inferred from the DNA. This sample comprises approximately 4,600 clones, roughly 77% of them detected only once. Clones ranked in the top ten supply roughly a sixth of the sample.

The rearranged segments are TRBV19 and TRBJ2-2, with a tentative D gene TRBD2 over 6 matching bases. The sequence came from a human donor with osteosarcoma. Sequencing was carried out using osteosarcoma tumor tissue from the femur. The nucleotide sequence is given as TGTGCCAGTAGTATAGATGGGGGGATTGGCGGGGAGCTGTTTTTT. The translation is CASSIDGGIGGELFF.